These 17 T cell receptor beta chains were sequenced from one sample in a study of blood T cell repertoires in COVID-19. This table comes from immunoSEQ multiplex PCR, and its TCRdb copy is limited to in-frame clones, with some not included. The table shows around 210,000 clones, with approximately 80% occurring only once. The sample taken for sequencing was peripheral blood. The receptors shown here come from a woman of 80 years or more with COVID-19, enrolled during active disease.

This sequence joins TRBV6-6 and TRBJ2-7; D uncertain. Trimming cost V 7 bases and J 0 bases, with 13 bases left between them. This CDR3 contains 14 residues. Looked up from germline, CDR1 is MNHNY and CDR2 is SVGAGI (reference sequence). The CDR3 is CASTDFRSSYEQYF. The CDR3 coding sequence is TGTGCCAGCACCGACTTCAGAAGCTCCTACGAGCAGTACTTC.

This chain joins TRBV19 and TRBJ2-7, with TRBD1 identical over 7 bases. There are 15 residues in the CDR3. Germline V CDR1 and CDR2: LNHDA, SQIVND (reference sequence). The junction had 8 bases not matched to a gene; V was cut back by 5 bases and J by 1 base. The CDR3 loop reads CASSAPGQTSYEQYF. DNA for the CDR3: TGTGCCAGTAGTGCGCCGGGACAGACTTCCTACGAGCAGTACTTC. The variable domain in full, with the rest retrieved from reference TRBV19 and TRBJ2-7, is DGGITQSPKYLFRKEGQNVTLSCEQNLNHDAMYWYRQDPGQGLRLIYYSQIVNDFQKGDIAEGYSVSREKKESFPLTVTSAQKNPTAFYLCASSAPGQTSYEQYFGPGTRLTVT.

The J gene is TRBJ2-5, the V gene TRBV3-1 (or the pseudogene TRBV3-2); 11 bases line up with TRBD2. The CDR3 contains 16 residues. Germline V gives CDR1 LGHDT, CDR2 YNNKEL (reference sequence). After removal of 4 bases from V and 1 base from J, the junction contained 5 bases not matched to a gene. CDR3 loop: CASSLLAGGVQETQYF. CDR3 DNA: TGTGCCAGCAGCCTGCTAGCGGGAGGCGTCCAAGAGACCCAGTACTTC.

The chain has TRBV3-1 (or the pseudogene TRBV3-2) and TRBJ2-5, with 7 bases matching TRBD1. Per the germline V gene, CDR1 is LGHDT and CDR2 is YNNKEL (reference sequence). This CDR3 contains 16 residues. Losses at the gene ends were 5 bases for V and 3 bases for J; bases not matched to a gene: 12. CDR3 DNA: TGTGCCAGCAGCGATCGGACAGGTCCCGAGGAAGAGACCCAGTACTTC. Its translation is CASSDRTGPEEETQYF.

This sequence joins TRBV5-1 and TRBJ2-6; D is unclear. This CDR3 contains 15 residues. Trimming removed 2 bases from V and 4 bases from J, with 10 bases in between. From germline, CDR1 is SGHRS and CDR2 YFSETQ. The CDR3, as DNA: TGCGCCAGCAGCTTCCCGGTTTCCGGGGCCAACGTCCTGACTTTC. Protein: CASSFPVSGANVLTF.

The rearrangement uses TRBV6-5 and TRBJ1-5; D is unclear. The germline CDR1 and CDR2 sequences are MNHEY and SVGAGI. The germline V and J ends were trimmed by 6 bases and 1 base, with 13 bases remaining between them. The CDR3 is 15 amino acids. The CDR3 loop is CASSRRGESNQPQHF. CDR3 DNA: TGTGCCAGCAGCCGACGGGGTGAGAGCAATCAGCCCCAGCATTTT.

The chain joins TRBV10-1 to TRBJ2-3; no firm D call. CDR1 WNHNN and CDR2 SYGVQD come from the germline V gene (reference sequence). Trimming took 5 bases from V and 9 from J, leaving 15 bases between them. The CDR3 runs 13 residues. This CDR3 is CASSPRLGETQYF. DNA for the CDR3: TGCGCCAGCAGTCCTAGACTCGGCGAGACGCAGTATTTT.

The chain is built from TRBV6-6 and TRBJ2-2, with TRBD2 identical over 10 bases. Germline loops: CDR1 MNHNY, CDR2 SVGAGI (reference sequence). Trimming cost V 0 bases and J 7 bases; bases outside gene matches: 5. The length of the CDR3 is 16 residues. The CDR3: CASSYSGAGGCGELFF. The CDR3 bases are TGTGCCAGCAGTTACTCGGGAGCGGGGGGGTGCGGGGAGCTGTTTTTT.

The count of this clone is one. The chain employs TRBV27 and TRBJ1-6; D is perhaps TRBD1 (5 bases). Trimming removed 4 bases from V and 7 bases from J, with 8 bases in between. The CDR3 runs to 13 residues. Germline CDR1 and CDR2: MNHEY and SMNVEV (reference sequence). CDR3 nucleotides: TGTGCCAGCAGTTGGCCAGGGAATTCACCCCTCCACTTT. Translating gives CASSWPGNSPLHF.

For the CDR3, the DNA is TGTGCCATCGCGGACAGGGGCCTACCGGGCACTGAAGCTTTCTTT. Translating gives CAIADRGLPGTEAFF. The chain uses TRBV10-3 and TRBJ1-1; 9 nucleotides line up with TRBD1. The CDR3 length is 15 residues. Germline CDR1 and CDR2: ENHRY and SYGVKD. Trimming at V came to 8 bases and at J to 4 bases, leaving 11 bases not matched to a gene.

This clone was observed once. The V call is TRBV3-1 (or the pseudogene TRBV3-2), the J call TRBJ2-1; no firm D call. The CDR3 runs 16 residues. V was trimmed by 0 bases and J by 1 base, leaving 10 bases between them. Germline-derived CDR1 and CDR2 are LGHDT and YNNKEL (reference sequence). The DNA for the CDR3 is TGTGCCAGCAGCCAAGATCTCCAGGCATCCTACAATGAGCAGTTCTTC. This translates into CASSQDLQASYNEQFF.

The rearrangement joins TRBV28 to TRBJ1-6; 7 bases map to TRBD1. V lost 10 bases and J lost 7; bases outside the gene matches: 4. The CDR3 is 12 amino acids. CDR1 is MDHEN, CDR2 SYDVKM, per germline. The CDR3 region is CAKTGTNSPLHF. The DNA of the CDR3 is TGTGCCAAGACAGGGACGAATTCACCCCTCCACTTT.

The chain links TRBV3-1 (or the pseudogene TRBV3-2) to TRBJ1-6; weak D call: TRBD1 (6 bases). CDR1 and CDR2 from the germline V gene are LGHDT and YNNKEL (reference sequence). V was cut by 0 bases and J by 9 bases, with 6 bases left in between. The CDR3 loop spans 13 amino acids. CDR3 DNA sequence: TGTGCCAGCAGCCAAGAGGGGGCTTCACCCCTCCACTTT. It codes for CASSQEGASPLHF.

The J gene is TRBJ2-2, the V gene TRBV9, with TRBD2 identical over 9 bases. Per germline, CDR1 SGDLS and CDR2 YYNGEE. The CDR3 runs 14 residues. V lost 6 bases and J lost 7; bases outside the gene matches: 7. In DNA, the CDR3 is TGTGCCAGCACCCCCGGCGGGGGGGGCGGGGAGCTGTTTTTT. Translating it yields CASTPGGGGGELFF.

The chain uses TRBV10-2 and TRBJ2-4, with 8 nucleotides matching TRBD1. V gave up 8 bases and J gave up 1 base; unmatched junction bases: 10. The length of the CDR3 is 16 residues. Germline values: CDR1 WSHSY, CDR2 SAAADI. CDR3 coding DNA: TGCGCCAGCTTCGGACAGGGTGGGGGTGCCAAAAACATTCAGTACTTC. Protein: CASFGQGGGAKNIQYF.

This clone was seen a few times. The V call is TRBV2, the J call TRBJ1-6; TRBD1 matches at 8 bases. This CDR3 has 13 residues. Germline V CDR1 and CDR2: SNHLY, FYNNEI. J gave up 10 bases and V 8 bases, and 7 bases lay outside the gene matches. The CDR3: CASQTGAESPLHF. The CDR3 DNA sequence: TGTGCCAGCCAGACAGGGGCAGAATCACCCCTCCACTTT.

The V gene is TRBV2, the J gene TRBJ2-1, with D maybe TRBD2 (6 bases). Deletions cut 11 bases from V and 6 bases from J, with 14 bases between. The CDR3 runs to 12 residues. Germline-derived CDR1 and CDR2 are SNHLY and FYNNEI. Here the CDR3 DNA reads TGTGCCGGCGGAGGGGATAGCAATGAGCAGTTCTTC. Translated, it gives CAGGGDSNEQFF.